This record looks at one T cell receptor (beta chain) sequence and its context. V dropped 4 bases and J dropped 6 bases, with 11 bases sitting between them. The CDR3 extends over 14 amino acids. Germline loops: CDR1 KGHDR, CDR2 SFDVKD. These data originate in a study of response to subunit inactivated influenza vaccine. TCRdb ran MiXCR on the RT-PCR reads and lists one entry per CDR3 protein. The repertoire consists of more than 450,000 distinct CDR3 sequences, with approximately 10% occurring once and the leading ten covering approximately 10%. The sequence was obtained from a man aged 45-65 years who received an inactivated influenza vaccine. This sequence joins TRBV24-1 and TRBJ2-2; no clear D gene. Source: PBMCs from blood, taken on the day of vaccination. DNA for the CDR3: TGTGCCACCAGTGACCGACATGTCCCCGGGGAGCTGTTTTTT. Amino acids: CATSDRHVPGELFF.